This TCR beta chain was sequenced for a study of regulatory T cells in long-lasting Graves disease. Points from the study as a whole: Patients whose Graves' disease persisted exhibited lower TCR diversity than those newly diagnosed. There were preferences for TRBV28, TRBJ1-2 and TRBJ2-5 in persistent disease. Patients with persistent disease shared 2,741 public clonotypes, outpacing the roughly 1,000 shared by new patients.

Germline assignment: CDR1 SGHRS and CDR2 YFSETQ. The length of the CDR3 is 16 residues. Trimming shortened V by 4 bases and J by 0 bases, and 16 bases separated the two germline ends. Time point in this sample: persistent/refractory GD, antithyroid drugs over 5 years with positive TRAb. RNA isolated from PBMCs was used to make the TCR library. To make TCR beta libraries, researchers used iRepertoire HTBI primers and Arm-PCR of CDR3 regions. In the original analysis: In the combined samples, approximately 64 TRBV and 14 to 15 TRBJ segments were identified. TCRdb reanalysed the multiplex PCR reads using MiXCR and keeps one entry per CDR3 protein. These V and J calls are TCRdb output, not the study's own analysis. The data hold about 470,000 distinct CDR3 sequences, with 20% to 25% observed a single time. This clonotype was seen a handful of times. No antigen is known for it.

The chain uses TRBV5-1 and TRBJ1-1; D is undetermined. Sequencing was performed on peripheral blood mononuclear cells (PBMCs), taken when the disease was refractory, from a patient treated with antithyroid drugs. This TCR came from a female donor with Graves disease. CDR3 sequence (DNA): TGCGCCAGCAGCATTATACTGTCGGCACTGAACACTGAAGCTTTCTTT. Residues: CASSIILSALNTEAFF.